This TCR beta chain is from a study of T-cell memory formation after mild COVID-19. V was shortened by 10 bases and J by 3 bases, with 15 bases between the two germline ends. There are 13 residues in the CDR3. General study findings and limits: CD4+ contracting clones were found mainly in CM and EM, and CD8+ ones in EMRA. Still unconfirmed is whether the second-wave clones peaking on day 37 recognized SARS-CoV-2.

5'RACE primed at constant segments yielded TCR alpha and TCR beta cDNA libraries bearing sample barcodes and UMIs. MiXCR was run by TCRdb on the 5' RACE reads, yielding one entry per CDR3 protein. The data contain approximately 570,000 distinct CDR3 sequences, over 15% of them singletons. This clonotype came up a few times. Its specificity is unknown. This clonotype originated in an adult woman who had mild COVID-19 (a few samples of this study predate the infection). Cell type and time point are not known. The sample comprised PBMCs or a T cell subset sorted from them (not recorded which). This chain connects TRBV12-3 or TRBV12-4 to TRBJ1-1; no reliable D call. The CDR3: CATRRQVDTEAFF. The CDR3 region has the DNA TGTGCCACCCGACGGCAGGTGGACACTGAAGCTTTCTTT.